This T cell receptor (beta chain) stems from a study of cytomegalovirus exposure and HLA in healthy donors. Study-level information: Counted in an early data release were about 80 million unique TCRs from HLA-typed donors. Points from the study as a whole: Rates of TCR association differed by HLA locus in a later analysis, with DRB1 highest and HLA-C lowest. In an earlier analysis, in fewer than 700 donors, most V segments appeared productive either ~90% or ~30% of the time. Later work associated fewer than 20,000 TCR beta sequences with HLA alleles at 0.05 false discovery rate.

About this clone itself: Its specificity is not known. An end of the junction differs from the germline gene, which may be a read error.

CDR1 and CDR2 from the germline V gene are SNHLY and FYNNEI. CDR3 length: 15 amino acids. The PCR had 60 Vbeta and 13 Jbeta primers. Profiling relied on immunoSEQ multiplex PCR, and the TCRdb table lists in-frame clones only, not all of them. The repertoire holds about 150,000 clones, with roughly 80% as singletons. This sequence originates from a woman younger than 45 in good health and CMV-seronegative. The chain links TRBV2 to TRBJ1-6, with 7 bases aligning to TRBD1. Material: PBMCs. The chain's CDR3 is CASSEATGMDSLLHF. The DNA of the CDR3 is TGTGCCAGCAGTGAAGCGACAGGGATGGATTCACTCCTCCACTTT.